This section outlines one TCR beta chain sequence together with its context. Its antigen is unidentified. TCRdb's table, derived via immunoSEQ multiplex PCR, lists solely in-frame clones and lacks some. The data show around 60,000 clones, 87% seen once. There are 19 residues in the CDR3. The V gene lost 4 bases and the J gene lost 5 bases, with 28 bases spanning the gap. Germline loops: CDR1 KGHSH, CDR2 LQKENI. The data derive from a study of OX40 agonist ivuxolimab in advanced cancers. Overall study context: Patients received ivuxolimab, an agonistic anti-OX40 (CD134) antibody. Males comprised 82.7% of the group, whose mean age was about 61 years (range roughly 20 to 85).

General study points: At doses 0.1 to 3.0 mg/kg, CD4+ and CD8+ clones expanded. Low normalized T-cell clonal expansion also characterized some of the nonresponders.

The sample was CD4+ or CD8+ T cells sorted from blood, taken in a trial of the OX40 agonist ivuxolimab. This receptor was identified in an adult with an advanced solid tumor such as melanoma, head and neck, liver or kidney cancer. The chain couples TRBV18 to TRBJ2-3; D is possibly TRBD2 (6 bases). CDR3 DNA sequence: TGTGCCAGCTCACGACAAGGTGATAGAGCGGGCCTAGGTGGAGATACGCAGTATTTT. Translating gives CASSRQGDRAGLGGDTQYF.